This T cell receptor (beta chain) stems from a study of identical twins. Template switching supplied a universal primer site; unique molecular identifiers were carried on the cDNA. From the 5' RACE reads, TCRdb called clonotypes with MiXCR, one entry per CDR3 protein. In the table there are about 810,000 distinct CDR3 sequences, approximately 13% of which are singletons. No donor was unhealthy or non-Caucasian. CDR3 length: 14 residues. With 4 bases removed from V and 1 base from J, the gap between germline ends came to 10 bases. Germline lookup yields CDR1 SGHVS and CDR2 FQNEAQ. Study conclusions and caveats: Insertions were reduced in abundant cord blood beta clonotypes but not in memory repertoires. Sharing of beta out-of-frame sequences by twins showed a weaker excess.

Comment on this clonotype: The antigen is undetermined.

Another study also made use of these data, one on yellow fever vaccine responses in identical twins.

Sequencing used PBMCs. This TCR derives from a woman under 30 in good health. V is TRBV7-8 and J is TRBJ2-5; D is ambiguous. The CDR3 nucleotides are TGTGCCAGCAGCTCCCGGGCCCCCCAAGAGACCCAGTACTTC. This sequence encodes CASSSRAPQETQYF.